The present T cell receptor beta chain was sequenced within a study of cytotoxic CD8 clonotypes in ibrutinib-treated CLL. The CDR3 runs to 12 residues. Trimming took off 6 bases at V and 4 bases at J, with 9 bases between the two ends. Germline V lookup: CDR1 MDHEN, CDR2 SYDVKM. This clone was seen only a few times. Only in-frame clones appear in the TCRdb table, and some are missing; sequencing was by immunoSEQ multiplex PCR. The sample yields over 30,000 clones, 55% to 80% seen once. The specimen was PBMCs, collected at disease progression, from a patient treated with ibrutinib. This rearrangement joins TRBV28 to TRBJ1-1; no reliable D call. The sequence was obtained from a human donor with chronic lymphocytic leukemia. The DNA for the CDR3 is TGTGCCAGCAGCCAGCGGGGCACTGAAGCTTTCTTT. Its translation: CASSQRGTEAFF.